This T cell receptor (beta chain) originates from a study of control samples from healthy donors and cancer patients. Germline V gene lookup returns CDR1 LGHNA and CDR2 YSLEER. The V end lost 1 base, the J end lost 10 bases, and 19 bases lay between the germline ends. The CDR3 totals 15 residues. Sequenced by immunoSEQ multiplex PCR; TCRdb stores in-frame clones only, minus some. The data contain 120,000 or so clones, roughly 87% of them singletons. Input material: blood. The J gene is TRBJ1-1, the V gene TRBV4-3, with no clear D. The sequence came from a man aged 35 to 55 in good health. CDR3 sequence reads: CASSQVGEAGARAFF. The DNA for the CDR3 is TGCGCCAGCAGCCAAGTCGGCGAGGCGGGAGCCAGAGCTTTCTTT.